The 28 T cell receptor beta chains below were found in one sample sequenced in a study of neoadjuvant nivolumab and ipilimumab in lung cancer. Produced via immunoSEQ multiplex PCR; TCRdb's table is partial and in-frame only. This sample has nearly 2,000 clones, with roughly 80% found just once. The sequences come from tumor tissue, collected before neoadjuvant nivolumab, alone or with ipilimumab. The receptors shown here come from an adult with non-small cell lung cancer.

This chain uses TRBV7-2 with TRBJ2-5; 8 bases agree with TRBD1. Germline values: CDR1 SGHTA, CDR2 FQGNSA. V was pared by 3 bases and J by 2 bases, with 5 bases of the junction left unmatched. The CDR3 is 15 amino acids. The CDR3: CASSFQGAIQETQYF. The DNA of the CDR3 is TGTGCCAGCAGCTTTCAGGGGGCGATACAAGAGACCCAGTACTTC.

This clone has just a few counts. This chain joins TRBV5-6 and TRBJ1-1; no firm D call. From germline, CDR1 is SGHDT and CDR2 YYEEEE. V lost 2 bases to trimming and J lost 2 bases, with 10 bases between them. The CDR3 has 14 residues. For the CDR3, the DNA is TGTGCCAGCAGCTTCAGTTTTAGCAACACTGAAGCTTTCTTT. This gives the protein CASSFSFSNTEAFF.

This sequence joins TRBV10-1 and TRBJ2-3; D gene ambiguous. Looked up from germline, CDR1 is WNHNN and CDR2 is SYGVQD (reference sequence). Deletions cut 0 bases from V and 2 bases from J, with 12 bases between. This CDR3 spans 16 amino acids. CDR3 DNA: TGCGCCAGCAGTGAGTCTACGACACCTTTCACAGATACGCAGTATTTT. Translation: CASSESTTPFTDTQYF.

The chain carries TRBV10-1 and TRBJ2-1; TRBD2 matches at 7 bases. With 4 bases clipped from V and 5 bases from J, the junction kept 8 bases outside the gene matches. The V gene's germline CDR1 is WNHNN and CDR2 SYGVQD (reference sequence). The length of the CDR3 is 15 residues. The DNA of the CDR3 is TGCGCCAGCAGTGGTGAAGCGGGATGGGACAATGAGCAGTTCTTC. Translated: CASSGEAGWDNEQFF.

This chain uses TRBV19 with TRBJ2-5; D uncertain. This CDR3 contains 14 residues. V dropped 3 bases and J dropped 1 base, with 9 bases sitting between them. Germline CDR1 and CDR2: LNHDA and SQIVND (reference sequence). Here the CDR3 reads CASSINPFQETQYF. The CDR3 nucleotides read TGTGCCAGTAGTATCAACCCGTTCCAAGAGACCCAGTACTTC. The full variable domain, its missing parts supplied by reference TRBV19 and TRBJ2-5, is DGGITQSPKYLFRKEGQNVTLSCEQNLNHDAMYWYRQDPGQGLRLIYYSQIVNDFQKGDIAEGYSVSREKKESFPLTVTSAQKNPTAFYLCASSINPFQETQYFGPGTRLLVL.

This rearrangement joins TRBV18 to TRBJ2-7, with 8 bases identical to TRBD2. Unmatched junction bases numbered 6, after V lost 0 bases and J lost 5 bases. Looked up from germline, CDR1 is KGHSH and CDR2 is LQKENI. This CDR3 comprises 15 residues. This chain's CDR3 is CASSPPGLEGHEQYF. In DNA form, the CDR3 reads TGTGCCAGCTCACCACCGGGACTAGAAGGCCACGAGCAGTACTTC.

The rearrangement uses TRBV6-4 and TRBJ2-3; TRBD2 agrees at 8 bases. This CDR3 has 16 residues. Trimming at V came to 3 bases and at J to 0 bases, leaving 5 bases not matched to a gene. Germline lookup yields CDR1 MRHNA and CDR2 SNTAGT. The CDR3 region is CASSEKLADSTDTQYF. CDR3 coding DNA: TGTGCCAGCAGTGAGAAACTAGCGGACAGCACAGATACGCAGTATTTT.

V usage is TRBV7-2 and J usage is TRBJ2-7, with 9 nucleotides matching TRBD1. This CDR3 contains 16 residues. CDR1 SGHTA and CDR2 FQGNSA come from the germline V gene. Unmatched junction bases numbered 7, after V lost 1 base and J lost 3 bases. The CDR3 region is CASSLEGDRVIYEQYF. CDR3 DNA: TGTGCCAGCAGCTTAGAAGGGGACAGGGTGATCTACGAGCAGTACTTC.

The chain recombines TRBV19 with TRBJ2-1; 8 bases align to TRBD1. In germline, CDR1 is LNHDA, CDR2 SQIVND (reference sequence). The trim removed 4 bases at V and 8 bases at J, leaving 10 bases unmatched. The CDR3 has 15 residues. CDR3 protein: CASSTLPDRADEQFF. For the CDR3, the DNA is TGTGCCAGTAGTACACTCCCGGACAGGGCCGATGAGCAGTTCTTC.

The chain recombines TRBV11-3 with TRBJ1-1; D is unclear. The CDR3 length is 13 residues. CDR1 SGHNT and CDR2 YENEEA come from the germline V gene. V was pared by 4 bases and J by 1 base, with 7 bases between. This CDR3 is CASSSEPNTEAFF. In nucleotides, the CDR3 is TGTGCCAGCAGCTCCGAGCCGAACACTGAAGCTTTCTTT.

The chain combines TRBV5-6 with TRBJ1-1; D is possibly TRBD1 (6 bases). Germline loops: CDR1 SGHDT, CDR2 YYEEEE. The V end was cut by 0 bases, the J end by 0 bases, with 12 bases between. The CDR3 has 16 residues. The CDR3 protein is CASSLARRGMNTEAFF. CDR3 sequence (DNA): TGTGCCAGCAGCTTGGCCCGGAGGGGGATGAACACTGAAGCTTTCTTT.

The rearrangement joins TRBV7-2 to TRBJ2-1, with 11 bases fitting TRBD2. The CDR3 consists of 15 residues. CDR1 and CDR2 (germline): SGHTA, FQGNSA. J gave up 8 bases and V 6 bases, and 9 bases lay outside the gene matches. The CDR3 loop reads CASSSTSGKYYEQFF. CDR3 DNA sequence: TGTGCCAGCAGTTCGACTAGCGGGAAATATTATGAGCAGTTCTTC.

This clone showed up just a few times. The chain combines TRBV5-5 with TRBJ2-3; D might be TRBD1 (5 bases). From germline, CDR1 is SGHKS and CDR2 YYEKEE (reference sequence). The V gene lost 4 bases and the J gene lost 4 bases, with 13 bases spanning the gap. The CDR3 sequence is 14 residues long. Written as DNA, the CDR3 is TGTGCCAGCAGCGGCGCCGACAGCTCAGATACGCAGTATTTT. Its translation is CASSGADSSDTQYF.

The V call is TRBV9, the J call TRBJ2-5; 7 bases are a match to TRBD2. The CDR3 runs to 15 residues. Trimming cost V 2 bases and J 5 bases; bases outside gene matches: 9. CDR1 and CDR2 from the germline V gene are SGDLS and YYNGEE. This chain's CDR3 is CASSVDRRESETQYF. CDR3 DNA: TGTGCCAGCAGCGTCGATAGGCGGGAGTCCGAGACCCAGTACTTC.

The chain combines TRBV7-8 with TRBJ2-3; the D call may be TRBD1 or TRBD2 (5 bases each). The ends were cut back, 2 bases at V and 2 bases at J, with 11 bases in the middle. CDR3 length: 15 amino acids. The V gene's germline CDR1 is SGHVS and CDR2 FQNEAQ. CDR3: CASSLLQGPTDTQYF. As DNA, the CDR3 is TGTGCCAGCAGCTTATTGCAGGGACCCACAGATACGCAGTATTTT.

This CDR3 reads CASSMRTTDYNEQFF. The CDR3 nucleotides read TGTGCCAGCAGCATGCGGACGACTGACTACAATGAGCAGTTCTTC. V is TRBV4-2 and J is TRBJ2-1; D not certain. Looked up from germline, CDR1 is LGHNA and CDR2 is YNFKEQ. The CDR3 runs 15 residues. Trimming shortened V by 5 bases and J by 3 bases, and 14 bases separated the two germline ends.

J is TRBJ1-2 and V is TRBV6-1; D is possibly TRBD1 (5 bases). V dropped 6 bases and J dropped 0 bases, with 5 bases sitting between them. The CDR3 extends over 12 amino acids. Germline CDR1 is MNHNS and CDR2 is SASEGT. This chain's CDR3 is CASRQANYGYTF. The CDR3 DNA sequence: TGTGCCAGCAGACAGGCTAACTATGGCTACACCTTC.

J is TRBJ2-5 and V is TRBV10-3; 8 bases agree with TRBD2. Judging by the DNA end, TRBJ2-7 fits better; the J call may be wrong. CDR3 length: 12 amino acids. Per germline, CDR1 ENHRY and CDR2 SYGVKD. The CDR3 region is CAIRTSAYEQYF. The DNA of the CDR3 is TGTGCCATCAGGACTAGCGCCTACGAGCAGTACTTC.

This clone was found a few times. This chain uses TRBV4-2 with TRBJ2-7, with 9 nucleotides matching TRBD2. In germline, CDR1 is LGHNA, CDR2 YNFKEQ. J gave up 1 base and V 0 bases, and 1 base lay outside the gene matches. This CDR3 is built from 15 residues. CDR3: CASSQDTSGSYEQYF. The DNA of the CDR3 is TGTGCCAGCAGCCAAGATACTAGCGGGTCCTACGAGCAGTACTTC.

The V gene is TRBV27, the J gene TRBJ2-1; perhaps D is TRBD1 or TRBD2 (5 bases each). From germline, CDR1 is MNHEY and CDR2 SMNVEV (reference sequence). CDR3 size: 14 residues. V lost 1 base and J lost 5, with 9 bases in between. CDR3 nucleotide sequence: TGTGCCAGCAGTTTATTGTCGGGACACAATGAGCAGTTCTTC. Protein sequence: CASSLLSGHNEQFF.

This clone was recorded a few times. The rearrangement uses TRBV2 and TRBJ2-7; D is ambiguous. Germline CDR1 and CDR2: SNHLY and FYNNEI. V dropped 7 bases and J dropped 2 bases, with 12 bases sitting between them. This CDR3 is built from 13 residues. The CDR3 loop reads CASTAATTYEQYF. The CDR3 DNA is TGTGCCAGCACGGCGGCCACCACCTACGAGCAGTACTTC. The variable domain in full, completed from reference TRBV2 and TRBJ2-7, reads EPEVTQTPSHQVTQMGQEVILRCVPISNHLYFYWYRQILGQKVEFLVSFYNNEISEKSEIFDDQFSVERPDGSNFTLKIRSTKLEDSAMYFCASTAATTYEQYFGPGTRLTVT.

V is TRBV7-2 and J is TRBJ2-1; a weak D match, TRBD1 (6 bases). V gave up 0 bases and J gave up 9 bases, with 21 bases separating them. This CDR3 is 17 amino acids long. Germline V gene lookup returns CDR1 SGHTA and CDR2 FQGNSA. Here the CDR3 DNA reads TGTGCCAGCAGCTTAGCTTCTAGGGGGTCCTCAAGCATTGAGCAGTTCTTC. Amino acids: CASSLASRGSSSIEQFF.

V and J are TRBV7-2 and TRBJ2-7; TRBD2 might be the D (5 bases). The V and J ends lost 5 bases and 5 bases respectively, with 13 bases between them. This CDR3 spans 13 amino acids. From germline, CDR1 is SGHTA and CDR2 FQGNSA. The CDR3 region is CASSIEGGHEQYF. The CDR3 bases are TGTGCCAGCAGCATCGAGGGCGGCCACGAGCAGTACTTC.

This chain uses TRBV5-5 with TRBJ1-1; possibly TRBD1 for D (6 bases). CDR3 length equals 17 residues. Germline V gene sequence: CDR1 SGHKS, CDR2 YYEKEE (reference sequence). V lost 4 bases to trimming and J lost 5 bases, with 24 bases between them. In DNA, the CDR3 is TGTGCCAGCAGCGAAGGAATTATACAGGGCGGGGGGACTGAAGCTTTCTTT. Amino acids: CASSEGIIQGGGTEAFF.

The genes are TRBV6-1 and TRBJ1-4, with 7 positions matching TRBD1. Germline trimming cut 3 bases from V and 0 bases from J; bases unmatched to any gene: 1. This CDR3 is 15 amino acids long. Germline V gene data show CDR1 as MNHNS and CDR2 as SASEGT. The CDR3 sequence is CASSDGTATNEKLFF. The CDR3 DNA follows: TGTGCCAGCAGTGACGGGACAGCAACTAATGAAAAACTGTTTTTT.

V and J are TRBV5-8 and TRBJ1-4; 10 bases match TRBD1. The CDR3 has 13 amino acids. V lost 4 bases to trimming and J lost 7 bases; unmatched junction nucleotides: 1. CDR1 SGHTS and CDR2 YDEGEE come from the germline V gene. CDR3 loop: CASSGQGGEKLFF. CDR3 bases: TGTGCCAGCAGCGGACAGGGGGGTGAAAAACTGTTTTTT. The full variable domain, in which reference TRBV5-8 and TRBJ1-4 provide the parts outside the CDR3, is EAGVTQSPTHLIKTRGQQATLRCSPISGHTSVYWYQQALGLGLQFLLWYDEGEERNRGNFPPRFSGRQFPNYSSELNVNALELEDSALYLCASSGQGGEKLFFGSGTQLSVL.

The rearrangement uses TRBV27 and TRBJ2-3, with TRBD2 matching 11 bases. CDR1 and CDR2 from the germline V gene are MNHEY and SMNVEV (reference sequence). V shed 6 bases and J 4 bases; nucleotides not matched to a gene: 9. CDR3 length equals 16 residues. The CDR3 DNA sequence: TGTGCCAGCAGATCCGCTAGCGGGAGGAATCCAGATACGCAGTATTTT. Translated, it gives CASRSASGRNPDTQYF.

This rearrangement joins TRBV2 to TRBJ2-3; D is unclear. Per the germline V gene, CDR1 is SNHLY and CDR2 is FYNNEI. The CDR3 loop spans 14 amino acids. V was shortened by 3 bases and J by 6 bases, with 13 bases between the two germline ends. As DNA, the CDR3 is TGTGCCAGCAGTGAGAGGCAGGTGTCGGATACGCAGTATTTT. This sequence encodes CASSERQVSDTQYF.